These T cell receptor beta chains were read from a single sample in a study of response to subunit inactivated influenza vaccine. MiXCR, applied by TCRdb to the RT-PCR reads, yields one record per CDR3 protein. The sample has about 520,000 distinct CDR3 sequences, approximately 6.9% seen once. The sample was PBMCs from blood, taken less than 25 months after vaccination. The receptors were sampled from a man aged 45-69 years who received an inactivated influenza vaccine. Both conserved end residues are part of each CDR3. A D gene is named only where the DNA matches it firmly.

D: TRBD2
V: TRBV20-1
J: TRBJ2-3
CDR3: CSARGAAGADTQYF

D: -
V: TRBV12-3/TRBV12-4
J: TRBJ1-2
CDR3: CASSLALRTYGYTF

D: TRBD2
V: TRBV27
J: TRBJ2-7
CDR3: CASSRSRLATTYEQYF

D: TRBD2
V: TRBV12-3/TRBV12-4
J: TRBJ2-7
CDR3: CASSLVGRGEQYF

D: TRBD2
V: TRBV15
J: TRBJ2-3
CDR3: CATSRVLAGGGDTQYF

D: -
V: TRBV5-1
J: TRBJ1-3
CDR3: CASSAGDPGSGNTIYF

D: TRBD2
V: TRBV5-1
J: TRBJ2-3
CDR3: CASSPGTTSTDTQYF

D: -
V: TRBV3-1
J: TRBJ1-1
CDR3: CASSRTGSVTEAFF

D: TRBD1
V: TRBV12-3/TRBV12-4
J: TRBJ2-3
CDR3: CASSLALAGGRDTQYF

D: -
V: TRBV7-9
J: TRBJ2-3
CDR3: CASSFRPADTQYF

D: -
V: TRBV12-3/TRBV12-4
J: TRBJ2-6
CDR3: CASNIYSGANVLTF

D: -
V: TRBV20-1
J: TRBJ2-1
CDR3: CSARNVREEQFF